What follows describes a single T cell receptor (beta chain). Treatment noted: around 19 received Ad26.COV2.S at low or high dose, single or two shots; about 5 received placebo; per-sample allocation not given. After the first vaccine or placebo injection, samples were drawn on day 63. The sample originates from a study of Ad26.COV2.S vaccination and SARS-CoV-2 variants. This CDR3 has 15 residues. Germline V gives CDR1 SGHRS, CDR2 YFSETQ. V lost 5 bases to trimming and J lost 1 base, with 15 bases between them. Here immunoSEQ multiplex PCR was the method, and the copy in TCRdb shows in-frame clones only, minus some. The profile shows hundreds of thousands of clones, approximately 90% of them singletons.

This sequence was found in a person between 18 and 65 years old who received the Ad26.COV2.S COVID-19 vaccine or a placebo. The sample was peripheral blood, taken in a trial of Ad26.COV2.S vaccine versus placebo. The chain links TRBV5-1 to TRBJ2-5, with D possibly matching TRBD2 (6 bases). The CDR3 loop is CASRERPGVQETQYF. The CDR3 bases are TGCGCCAGCAGAGAACGACCGGGGGTCCAAGAGACCCAGTACTTC. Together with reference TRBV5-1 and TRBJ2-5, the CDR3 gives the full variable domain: KAGVTQTPRYLIKTRGQQVTLSCSPISGHRSVSWYQQTPGQGLQFLFEYFSETQRNKGNFPGRFSGRQFSNSRSEMNVSTLELGDSALYLCASRERPGVQETQYFGPGTRLLVL.